This note documents a single TCR beta chain sequence. Its cognate antigen is unknown. This CDR3 spans 14 amino acids. Germline V gives CDR1 MDHEN, CDR2 SYDVKM. The V segment lost 7 bases and the J segment 8 bases; nucleotides outside the gene matches: 11. PCR involved 60 Vbeta and 13 Jbeta primers. Produced via immunoSEQ multiplex PCR; TCRdb's table is partial and in-frame only. The sample holds 180,000 or so clones; around 75% are singletons and the top ten take 7.7%. This specimen belongs to a study of cytomegalovirus exposure and HLA in healthy donors. Study results and caveats: Associated with cytomegalovirus, according to the listing, were fewer than 200 TCR beta chains.

Though probably carrying unrecorded immune exposures, donors were nominally healthy at sampling. The sample taken for sequencing was PBMCs. The rearrangement joins TRBV28 to TRBJ2-1, with 7 bases aligning to TRBD2. This receptor was obtained from a woman between 40 and 50 years old in good health and CMV-seropositive. The CDR3 DNA follows: TGTGCCAGCAAACCGAGCGGGAACTGGGATGAGCAGTTCTTC. This gives the protein CASKPSGNWDEQFF. Looking up the rest from reference TRBV28 and TRBJ2-1 gives the full variable domain: DVKVTQSSRYLVKRTGEKVFLECVQDMDHENMFWYRQDPGLGLRLIYFSYDVKMKEKGDIPEGYSVSREKKERFSLILESASTNQTSMYLCASKPSGNWDEQFFGPGTRLTVL.